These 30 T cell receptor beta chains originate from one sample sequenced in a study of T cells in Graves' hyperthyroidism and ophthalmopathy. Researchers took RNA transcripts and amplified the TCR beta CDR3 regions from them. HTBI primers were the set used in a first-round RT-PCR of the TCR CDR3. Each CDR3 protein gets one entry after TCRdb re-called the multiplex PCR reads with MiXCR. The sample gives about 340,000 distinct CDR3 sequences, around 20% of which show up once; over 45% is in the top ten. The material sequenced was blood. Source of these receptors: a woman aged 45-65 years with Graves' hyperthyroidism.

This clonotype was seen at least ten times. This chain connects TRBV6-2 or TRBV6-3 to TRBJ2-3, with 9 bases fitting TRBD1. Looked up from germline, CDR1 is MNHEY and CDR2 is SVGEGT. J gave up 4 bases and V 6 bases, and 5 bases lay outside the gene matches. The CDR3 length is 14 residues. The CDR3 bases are TGTGCCAGCAGATTCAGACAGGGGGCAGATACGCAGTATTTT. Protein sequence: CASRFRQGADTQYF.

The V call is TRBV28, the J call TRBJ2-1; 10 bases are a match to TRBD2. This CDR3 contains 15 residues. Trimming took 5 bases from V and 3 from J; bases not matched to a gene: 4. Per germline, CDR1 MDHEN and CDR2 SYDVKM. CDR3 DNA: TGTGCCAGCAGTGCTAGCGGGAGATTCTACAATGAGCAGTTCTTC. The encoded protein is CASSASGRFYNEQFF.

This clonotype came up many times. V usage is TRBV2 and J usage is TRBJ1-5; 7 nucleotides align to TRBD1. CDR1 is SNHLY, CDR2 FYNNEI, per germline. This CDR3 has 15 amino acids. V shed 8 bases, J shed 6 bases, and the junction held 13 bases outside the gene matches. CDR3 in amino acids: CASRSETGPGQPQHF. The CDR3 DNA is TGTGCCAGCCGGTCAGAGACAGGGCCGGGTCAGCCCCAGCATTTT.

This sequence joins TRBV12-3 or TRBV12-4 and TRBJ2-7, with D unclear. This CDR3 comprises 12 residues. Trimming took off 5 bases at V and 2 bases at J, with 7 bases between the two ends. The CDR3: CASSAATYEQYF. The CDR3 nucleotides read TGTGCCAGCAGTGCCGCAACCTACGAGCAGTACTTC.

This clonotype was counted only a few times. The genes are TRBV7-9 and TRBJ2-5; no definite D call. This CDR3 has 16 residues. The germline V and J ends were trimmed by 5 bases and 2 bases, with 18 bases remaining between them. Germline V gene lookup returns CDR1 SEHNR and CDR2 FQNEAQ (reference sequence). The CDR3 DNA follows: TGTGCCAGCAGCGCCGCGGCAGCCCCTACACAAGAGACCCAGTACTTC. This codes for CASSAAAAPTQETQYF.

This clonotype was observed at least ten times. In nucleotides, the CDR3 is TGTGCCAGCTCACGGACAGGGGATTCACCCCTCCACTTT. This translates into CASSRTGDSPLHF. The chain employs TRBV18 and TRBJ1-6; 9 nucleotides align to TRBD1. CDR1 is KGHSH, CDR2 LQKENI, per germline. V shed 4 bases and J 8 bases; nucleotides not matched to a gene: 0. CDR3 length: 13 amino acids.

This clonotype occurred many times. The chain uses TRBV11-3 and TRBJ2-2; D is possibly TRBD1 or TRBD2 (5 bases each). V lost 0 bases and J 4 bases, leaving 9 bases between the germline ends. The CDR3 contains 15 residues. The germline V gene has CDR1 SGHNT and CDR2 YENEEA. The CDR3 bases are TGTGCCAGCAGCTTAGATAGGGGACCCACCGGGGAGCTGTTTTTT. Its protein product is CASSLDRGPTGELFF.

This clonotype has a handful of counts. CDR3 sequence: CASTKAGGPHEQFF. CDR3 DNA sequence: TGTGCCAGCACAAAAGCGGGAGGGCCACATGAGCAGTTCTTC. V gene TRBV28 combines with J gene TRBJ2-1, with 10 nucleotides matching TRBD2. The germline CDR1 and CDR2 sequences are MDHEN and SYDVKM. V was pared by 7 bases and J by 8 bases, with 8 bases of the junction left unmatched. The length of the CDR3 is 14 residues.

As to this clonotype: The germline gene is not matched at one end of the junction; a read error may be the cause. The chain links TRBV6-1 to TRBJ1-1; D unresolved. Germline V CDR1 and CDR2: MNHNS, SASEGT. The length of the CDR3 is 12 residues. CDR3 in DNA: TGTGCCAGCAGCGAAGGCCTTCGGGAAGCTTTCTTT. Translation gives CASSEGLREAFF.

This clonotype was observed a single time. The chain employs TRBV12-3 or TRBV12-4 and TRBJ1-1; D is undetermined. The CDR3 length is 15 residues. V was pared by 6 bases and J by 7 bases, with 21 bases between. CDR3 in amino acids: CASRPHLARRVEAFF. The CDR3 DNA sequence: TGTGCCAGCAGGCCCCATCTTGCTCGACGGGTTGAAGCTTTCTTT.

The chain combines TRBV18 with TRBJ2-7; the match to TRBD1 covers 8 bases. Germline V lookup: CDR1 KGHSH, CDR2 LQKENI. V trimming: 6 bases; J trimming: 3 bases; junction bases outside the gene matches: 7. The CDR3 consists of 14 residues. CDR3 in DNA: TGTGCCAGCTCCCTACAGGGGGGAGGCTACGAGCAGTACTTC. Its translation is CASSLQGGGYEQYF. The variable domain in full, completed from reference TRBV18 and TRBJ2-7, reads NAGVMQNPRHLVRRRGQEARLRCSPMKGHSHVYWYRQLPEEGLKFMVYLQKENIIDESGMPKERFSAEFPKEGPSILRIQQVVRGDSAAYFCASSLQGGGYEQYFGPGTRLTVT.

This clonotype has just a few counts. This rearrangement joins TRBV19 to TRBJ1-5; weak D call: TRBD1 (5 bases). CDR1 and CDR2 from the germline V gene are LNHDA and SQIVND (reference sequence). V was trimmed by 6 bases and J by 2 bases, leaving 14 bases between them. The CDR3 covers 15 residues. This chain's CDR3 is CASSLIAGRNQPQHF. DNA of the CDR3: TGTGCCAGTAGCCTTATTGCGGGGCGCAATCAGCCCCAGCATTTT.

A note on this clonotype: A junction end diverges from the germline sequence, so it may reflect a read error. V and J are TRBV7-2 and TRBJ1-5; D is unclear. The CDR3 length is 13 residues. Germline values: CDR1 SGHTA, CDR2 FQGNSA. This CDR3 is CASSPNRYQPQHF. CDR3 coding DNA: TGCGCCAGCAGCCCCAACAGATATCAGCCCCAGCATTTT. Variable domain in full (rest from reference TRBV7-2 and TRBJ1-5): GAGVSQSPSNKVTEKGKDVELRCDPISGHTALYWYRQSLGQGLEFLIYFQGNSAPDKSGLPSDRFSAERTGGSVSTLTIQRTQQEDSAVYLCASSPNRYQPQHFGDGTRLSIL.

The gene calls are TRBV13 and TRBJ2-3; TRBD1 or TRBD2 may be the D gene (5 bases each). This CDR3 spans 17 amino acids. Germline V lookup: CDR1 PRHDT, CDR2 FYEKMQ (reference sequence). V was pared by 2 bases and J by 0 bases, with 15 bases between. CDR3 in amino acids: CASSLKGTLSSTDTQYF. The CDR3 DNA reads TGTGCCAGCAGCTTAAAAGGGACCCTAAGTAGCACAGATACGCAGTATTTT.

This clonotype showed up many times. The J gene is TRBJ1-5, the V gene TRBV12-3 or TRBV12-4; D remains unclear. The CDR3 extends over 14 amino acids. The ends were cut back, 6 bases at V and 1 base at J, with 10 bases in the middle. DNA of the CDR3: TGTGCCAGCAGCCTGGACGTCAGCAATCAGCCCCAGCATTTT. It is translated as CASSLDVSNQPQHF.

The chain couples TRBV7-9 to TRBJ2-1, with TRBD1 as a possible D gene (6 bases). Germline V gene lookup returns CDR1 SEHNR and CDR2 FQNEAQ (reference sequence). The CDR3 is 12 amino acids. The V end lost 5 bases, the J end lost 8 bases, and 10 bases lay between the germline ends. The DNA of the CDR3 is TGTGCCAGCAGCGCTACAGGGCATGAGCAGTTCTTC. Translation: CASSATGHEQFF.

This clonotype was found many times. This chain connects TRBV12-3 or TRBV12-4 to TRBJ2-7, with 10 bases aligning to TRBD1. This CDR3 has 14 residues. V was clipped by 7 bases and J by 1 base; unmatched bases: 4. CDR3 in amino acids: CASTRTGGSYEQYF. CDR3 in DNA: TGTGCCAGCACGAGGACAGGGGGATCCTACGAGCAGTACTTC.

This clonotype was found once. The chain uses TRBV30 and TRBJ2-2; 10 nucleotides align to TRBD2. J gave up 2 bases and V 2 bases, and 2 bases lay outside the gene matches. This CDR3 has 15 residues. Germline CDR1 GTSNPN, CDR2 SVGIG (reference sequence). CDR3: CAWSLAGENTGELFF. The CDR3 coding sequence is TGTGCCTGGAGTCTAGCGGGGGAAAACACCGGGGAGCTGTTTTTT.

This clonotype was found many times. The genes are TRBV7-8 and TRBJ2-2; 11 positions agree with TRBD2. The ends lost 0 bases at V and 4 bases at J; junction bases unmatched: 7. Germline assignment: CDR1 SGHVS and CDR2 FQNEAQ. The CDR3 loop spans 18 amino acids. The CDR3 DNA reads TGTGCCAGCAGCTTAGCTCGTCTAGCGGGGGGTGTCACCGGGGAGCTGTTTTTT. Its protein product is CASSLARLAGGVTGELFF.

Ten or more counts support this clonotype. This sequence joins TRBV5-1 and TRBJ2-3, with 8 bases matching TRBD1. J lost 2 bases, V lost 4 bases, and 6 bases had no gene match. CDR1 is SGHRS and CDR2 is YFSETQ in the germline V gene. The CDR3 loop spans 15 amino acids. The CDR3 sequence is CASSPWTGNTDTQYF. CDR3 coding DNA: TGCGCCAGCAGCCCATGGACAGGGAACACAGATACGCAGTATTTT.

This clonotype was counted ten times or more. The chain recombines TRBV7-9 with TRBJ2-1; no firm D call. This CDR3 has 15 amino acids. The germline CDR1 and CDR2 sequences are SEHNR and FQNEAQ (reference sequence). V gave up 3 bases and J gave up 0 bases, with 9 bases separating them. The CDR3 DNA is TGTGCCAGCAGCTTTGGATCTAGCTCCTACAATGAGCAGTTCTTC. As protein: CASSFGSSSYNEQFF.

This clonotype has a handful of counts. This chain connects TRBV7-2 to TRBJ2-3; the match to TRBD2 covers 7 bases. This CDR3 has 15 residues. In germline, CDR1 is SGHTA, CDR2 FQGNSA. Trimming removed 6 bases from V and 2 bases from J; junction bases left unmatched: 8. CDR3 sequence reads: CASRPPGLSTDTQYF. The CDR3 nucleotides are TGTGCCAGCAGACCACCGGGACTATCCACAGATACGCAGTATTTT.

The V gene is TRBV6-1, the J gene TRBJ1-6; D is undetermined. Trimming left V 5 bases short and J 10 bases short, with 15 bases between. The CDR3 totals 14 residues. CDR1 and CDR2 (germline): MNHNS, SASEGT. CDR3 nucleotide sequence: TGTGCCAGCAGTAAAGACGGCAGTGGCTCACCCCTCCACTTT. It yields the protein CASSKDGSGSPLHF.

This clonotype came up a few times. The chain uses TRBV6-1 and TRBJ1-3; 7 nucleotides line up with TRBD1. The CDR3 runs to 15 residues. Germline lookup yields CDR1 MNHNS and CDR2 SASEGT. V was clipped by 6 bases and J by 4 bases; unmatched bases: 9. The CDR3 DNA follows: TGTGCCAGCAGACATGAGGGGGCTTTGGGAAACACCATATATTTT. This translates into CASRHEGALGNTIYF.

CDR3: CSATLAGLGTDTQYF. CDR3 DNA: TGCAGTGCAACGCTAGCGGGGTTGGGTACAGATACGCAGTATTTT. This chain joins TRBV20-1 and TRBJ2-3; 9 bases agree with TRBD2. CDR1 is DFQATT and CDR2 is SNEGSKA in the germline V gene (reference sequence). Unmatched junction bases numbered 10, after V lost 6 bases and J lost 3 bases. The CDR3 is made up of 15 amino acids.

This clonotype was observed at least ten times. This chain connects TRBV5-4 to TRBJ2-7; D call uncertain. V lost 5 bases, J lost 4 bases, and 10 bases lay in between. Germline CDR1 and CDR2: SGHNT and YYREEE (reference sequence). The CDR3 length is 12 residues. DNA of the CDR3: TGTGCCAGCAGTTTAGACCTTTACGAGCAGTACTTC. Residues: CASSLDLYEQYF.

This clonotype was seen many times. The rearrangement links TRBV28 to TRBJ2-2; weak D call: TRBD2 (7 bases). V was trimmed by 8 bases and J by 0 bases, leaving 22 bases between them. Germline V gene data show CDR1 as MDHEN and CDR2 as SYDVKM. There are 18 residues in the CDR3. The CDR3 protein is CASSPGGTGLPNTGELFF. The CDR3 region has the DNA TGTGCCAGCTCCCCGGGGGGAACAGGGCTGCCGAACACCGGGGAGCTGTTTTTT.

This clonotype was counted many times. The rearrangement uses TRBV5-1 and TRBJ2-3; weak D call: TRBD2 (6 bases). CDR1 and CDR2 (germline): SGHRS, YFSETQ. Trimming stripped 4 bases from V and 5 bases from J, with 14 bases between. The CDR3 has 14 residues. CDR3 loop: CASSLQVRGDTQYF. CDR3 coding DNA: TGCGCCAGCAGCCTACAGGTGCGGGGAGATACGCAGTATTTT. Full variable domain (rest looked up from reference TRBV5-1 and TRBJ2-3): KAGVTQTPRYLIKTRGQQVTLSCSPISGHRSVSWYQQTPGQGLQFLFEYFSETQRNKGNFPGRFSGRQFSNSRSEMNVSTLELGDSALYLCASSLQVRGDTQYFGPGTRLTVL.

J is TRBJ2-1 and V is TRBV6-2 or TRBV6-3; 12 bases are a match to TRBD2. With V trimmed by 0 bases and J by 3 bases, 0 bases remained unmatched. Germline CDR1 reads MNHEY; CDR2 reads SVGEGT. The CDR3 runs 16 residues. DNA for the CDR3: TGTGCCAGCAGTTACTCGACTAGCGGGAGCTACAATGAGCAGTTCTTC. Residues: CASSYSTSGSYNEQFF.

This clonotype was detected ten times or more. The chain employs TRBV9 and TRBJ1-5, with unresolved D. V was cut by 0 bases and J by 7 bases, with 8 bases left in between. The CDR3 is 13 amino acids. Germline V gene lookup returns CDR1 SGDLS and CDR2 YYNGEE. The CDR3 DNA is TGTGCCAGCAGCGTAGGGGGTCTACAGCCCCAGCATTTT. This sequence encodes CASSVGGLQPQHF.